This record covers a single T cell receptor (beta chain). The data originate from a study of blood T cell repertoires in COVID-19. About the study: Specimens from acute and convalescent COVID-19 originated in the United States, Italy and Spain. PBMCs, B-cell-depleted T cells, or T cells provided the cDNA or gDNA that made up the material.

In the source study's methods: Reference gene primers were amplified, and this amplification served to estimate nucleated cell counts. Libraries were prepared by immunoSEQ multiplex PCR; TCRdb keeps only in-frame clonotypes and omits some of them. V and J calls plus clone size are reproduced from that table; the DNA served to infer D and trimming. The table records 250,000 to 300,000 clones, around four fifths of them present only once. The CDR3 is 15 residues long. The ends lost 4 bases at V and 7 bases at J; junction bases unmatched: 6. Per the germline V gene, CDR1 is LGHDT and CDR2 is YNNKEL (reference sequence).

The sample consisted of peripheral blood. V is TRBV3-1 (or the pseudogene TRBV3-2) and J is TRBJ2-1; the match to TRBD2 covers 11 bases. This sequence was found in a man between 60 and 75 years old with acute or convalescent COVID-19. The CDR3 loop is CASSLGTSGGNEQFF. The CDR3 bases are TGTGCCAGCAGCCTAGGGACTAGCGGTGGGAATGAGCAGTTCTTC.